This TCR beta chain was profiled in a study of cytomegalovirus exposure and HLA in healthy donors. The CDR3 extends over 15 amino acids. Looked up from germline, CDR1 is LNHDA and CDR2 is SQIVND (reference sequence). V was cut by 5 bases and J by 2 bases, with 15 bases left in between. Note on this clone: No antigen is known for it.

PCR was performed using 60 Vbeta and 13 Jbeta primers. The protocol was immunoSEQ multiplex PCR, while the TCRdb copy is restricted to in-frame clones and leaves out a portion. In the table there are under 200,000 clones, around 84% of which are singletons. Study results and caveats: Links to common viral pathogens appeared, in a later analysis, for several of the most significant clusters.

The chain links TRBV19 to TRBJ1-2, with TRBD1 as a possible D gene (6 bases). The specimen sequenced was PBMCs. This TCR was sampled from a male donor in good health and CMV-seropositive. The CDR3, as DNA: TGTGCCAGTAGTCCTTTCACGGGACAAAACTATGGCTACACCTTC. Encoded protein: CASSPFTGQNYGYTF.